This T cell receptor (beta chain) originates from a study of blood T cell repertoires in COVID-19. Study as a whole: Italy, Spain and the United States were the sources of the convalescent and acute COVID-19 samples. Sample material is recorded as cDNA or gDNA derived from T cells, B-cell-depleted T cells, or PBMCs.

V was trimmed by 0 bases and J by 0 bases, leaving 15 bases between them. Per the germline V gene, CDR1 is LNHNV and CDR2 is YYDKDF (reference sequence). The CDR3 extends over 18 amino acids. As handled by the study authors: Quantification of nucleated cells was approximated via reference gene primer amplification. Generated by immunoSEQ multiplex PCR, the TCRdb table keeps only in-frame clones and is missing some. The DNA gave D and trimming, while V, J and clone size come from that table. The table records some 260,000 clones, roughly 84% of them present only once. The receptor was isolated from a woman between 18 and 30 years old with acute or convalescent COVID-19. This chain uses TRBV15 with TRBJ1-5; D may be TRBD1 (5 bases). The specimen was peripheral blood. CDR3 residues: CATSRDQQGLNSNQPQHF. CDR3 in DNA: TGTGCCACCAGCAGAGATCAGCAGGGTTTGAATAGCAATCAGCCCCAGCATTTT.